This T cell receptor beta chain was documented in a study of Ad26.COV2.S vaccination and SARS-CoV-2 variants. Study-wide context: COV1001, an Ad26.COV2.S trial, supplied this vaccine-arm donor. Study-wide results and caveats: The placebo group had lower spike-specific TCR breadth than the vaccine recipients did.

The treatment here: approximately 18 received Ad26.COV2.S at low or high dose, single or two shots; 5 received placebo; per-sample allocation not given. Samples were taken on day 63 after the first vaccine or placebo injection. In Boston, an adult donor aged 18-55 years took part. Wuhan-strain spike was delivered by a replication-incompetent Ad26 vector. Points on this clone: The antigen is not known.

Clones were sequenced by immunoSEQ multiplex PCR, and TCRdb holds only the in-frame ones, with some missing. This sample has around 250,000 clones, with approximately 88% found just once. The sample was peripheral blood, taken in a trial of Ad26.COV2.S vaccine versus placebo. This TCR was recovered from a person aged 18-65 years who received the Ad26.COV2.S COVID-19 vaccine or a placebo.

This CDR3 is CASSKNQAFF. The CDR3 DNA reads TGTGCTAGCAGCAAAAACCAAGCTTTCTTT. This rearrangement joins TRBV21-1 to TRBJ1-1. TRBV21-1 is assigned pseudogene status. The CDR3 is made up of 10 amino acids.